Below, 29 T cell receptor beta chains from the same sample are listed, as sequenced in a study of Ad26.COV2.S vaccination and SARS-CoV-2 variants. The assay was immunoSEQ multiplex PCR, and TCRdb's table has in-frame clones only and misses some. Of 350,000 to 450,000 clones in the sample, roughly nine tenths are singletons; the top ten hold around 4.2%. The sample here was peripheral blood, taken after recovery from COVID-19. The receptors come from a human donor who had recovered from COVID-19.

The rearrangement uses TRBV11-2 and TRBJ2-7, with 8 bases fitting TRBD1. In germline, CDR1 is SGHAT, CDR2 FQNNGV. Trimming cost V 0 bases and J 2 bases; bases outside gene matches: 6. The CDR3 contains 16 residues. This CDR3 reads CASSLDKTGGAYEQYF. CDR3 DNA sequence: TGTGCCAGCAGCTTAGACAAAACAGGGGGAGCCTACGAGCAGTACTTC.

The CDR3 loop reads CASSSTSGGNTGELFF. The CDR3 nucleotides are TGTGCCAGCAGCTCGACTAGCGGGGGTAATACCGGGGAGCTGTTTTTT. The chain couples TRBV7-9 to TRBJ2-2; 12 bases map to TRBD2. This CDR3 comprises 16 residues. Germline V gives CDR1 SEHNR, CDR2 FQNEAQ (reference sequence). The V gene end was trimmed by 4 bases and the J gene end by 5 bases; junction bases not matched to a gene: 5.

This chain connects TRBV5-1 to TRBJ1-2; TRBD1 aligns across 7 bases. Germline CDR1 SGHRS, CDR2 YFSETQ. J was trimmed by 6 bases and V by 2 bases; bases with no gene match: 7. CDR3 length equals 14 residues. CDR3 sequence reads: CASSFRQGENGYTF. The CDR3, as DNA: TGCGCCAGCAGCTTCCGACAGGGAGAGAATGGCTACACCTTC. Drawing the rest from reference TRBV5-1 and TRBJ1-2, the complete variable domain is KAGVTQTPRYLIKTRGQQVTLSCSPISGHRSVSWYQQTPGQGLQFLFEYFSETQRNKGNFPGRFSGRQFSNSRSEMNVSTLELGDSALYLCASSFRQGENGYTFGSGTRLTVV.

J is TRBJ1-1 and V is TRBV7-9; no firm D call. The germline V and J ends were trimmed by 5 bases and 7 bases, with 11 bases remaining between them. The CDR3 sequence is 12 residues long. Germline CDR1 reads SEHNR; CDR2 reads FQNEAQ (reference sequence). CDR3 in DNA: TGTGCCAGCAGCGGCGGGGAACTTGAAGCTTTCTTT. It encodes CASSGGELEAFF. The full variable domain, its missing parts supplied by reference TRBV7-9 and TRBJ1-1, is DTGVSQNPRHKITKRGQNVTFRCDPISEHNRLYWYRQTLGQGPEFLTYFQNEAQLEKSRLLSDRFSAERPKGSFSTLEIQRTEQGDSAMYLCASSGGELEAFFGQGTRLTVV.

The gene calls are TRBV21-1 and TRBJ1-2; the table's D call of TRBD1 was not tested on the DNA. TRBV21-1 is described as a pseudogene. CDR3 length: 15 residues. The CDR3 protein is CASSKGQGRYYGYTF. The CDR3 nucleotides read TGTGCCAGCAGCAAAGGACAGGGAAGATACTATGGCTACACCTTC.

The chain couples TRBV7-9 to TRBJ1-3; TRBD1 matches at 8 bases. The CDR3 is made up of 15 amino acids. Germline CDR1 SEHNR, CDR2 FQNEAQ (reference sequence). The junction had 3 bases not matched to a gene; V was cut back by 5 bases and J by 0 bases. The CDR3 protein is CASSITGGSGNTIYF. The CDR3 bases are TGTGCCAGCAGCATTACAGGGGGCTCTGGAAACACCATATATTTT.

This chain uses TRBV6-5 with TRBJ1-5; possible D gene TRBD1, 6 bases. Germline loops: CDR1 MNHEY, CDR2 SVGAGI. This CDR3 comprises 14 residues. V was pared by 5 bases and J by 4 bases, with 12 bases between. CDR3 sequence (DNA): TGTGCCAGCAGTCCCCTCAGGGGTAATCAGCCCCAGCATTTT. The encoded protein is CASSPLRGNQPQHF.

This clone was observed a single time. DNA for the CDR3: TGTGCCAGCAGCTTTGGACAGCGCGGTGGAAACACCATATATTTT. Its translation: CASSFGQRGGNTIYF. The chain employs TRBV7-3 and TRBJ1-3, with D possibly TRBD1 on 6 matching bases. Trimming cost V 3 bases and J 3 bases, with 12 bases left between them. Germline V CDR1 and CDR2: SGHTA, FQGTGA. The CDR3 loop spans 15 amino acids.

This chain links TRBV7-2 with TRBJ1-1; TRBD1 aligns across 8 bases. Germline CDR1 SGHTA, CDR2 FQGNSA. J gave up 3 bases and V 5 bases, and 5 bases lay outside the gene matches. This CDR3 has 14 residues. This CDR3 is CASSPGQGYTEAFF. CDR3 nucleotides: TGTGCCAGCAGCCCCGGACAGGGCTACACTGAAGCTTTCTTT. Complete variable domain (other parts from reference TRBV7-2 and TRBJ1-1): GAGVSQSPSNKVTEKGKDVELRCDPISGHTALYWYRQSLGQGLEFLIYFQGNSAPDKSGLPSDRFSAERTGGSVSTLTIQRTQQEDSAVYLCASSPGQGYTEAFFGQGTRLTVV.

This clone was seen just once. The V and J genes are TRBV2 and TRBJ2-2; D may correspond to TRBD1 or TRBD2 (5 bases each). There are 14 residues in the CDR3. Germline CDR1 and CDR2: SNHLY and FYNNEI. V lost 7 bases and J lost 5, with 14 bases in between. As DNA, the CDR3 is TGTGCCAGCATCGGGGCGGCAGTAACCGGGGAGCTGTTTTTT. This gives the protein CASIGAAVTGELFF.

The J gene is TRBJ2-6, the V gene TRBV9, with D possibly TRBD1 on 5 matching bases. The germline gives CDR1 SGDLS, CDR2 YYNGEE. This CDR3 is 15 amino acids long. V lost 0 bases and J lost 2, with 6 bases in between. DNA of the CDR3: TGTGCCAGCAGCGTAGCCAGGGCTGGGGCCAACGTCCTGACTTTC. Its protein is CASSVARAGANVLTF. Together with reference TRBV9 and TRBJ2-6, the CDR3 gives the full variable domain: DSGVTQTPKHLITATGQRVTLRCSPRSGDLSVYWYQQSLDQGLQFLIQYYNGEERAKGNILERFSAQQFPDLHSELNLSSLELGDSALYFCASSVARAGANVLTFGAGSRLTVL.

The chain is built from TRBV29-1 and TRBJ2-5, with D possibly being TRBD1 (5 bases). Deletions cut 6 bases from V and 1 base from J, with 9 bases between. The CDR3 extends over 12 amino acids. The germline V gene has CDR1 SQVTM and CDR2 ANQGSEA. The CDR3 protein is CSVGQIQETQYF. The CDR3 region has the DNA TGCAGCGTCGGACAAATCCAAGAGACCCAGTACTTC.

The chain joins TRBV9 to TRBJ1-1; perhaps TRBD1 as D (5 bases). The germline V gene has CDR1 SGDLS and CDR2 YYNGEE. The CDR3 covers 12 residues. The V end lost 4 bases, the J end lost 8 bases, and 12 bases lay between the germline ends. The CDR3 is CASSPRVGEAFF. In nucleotides, the CDR3 is TGTGCCAGCAGCCCCAGGGTGGGAGAAGCTTTCTTT.

Notes on this clone: This sample includes further DNA sequences coding for the same CDR3. J is TRBJ1-1 and V is TRBV7-2; D not certain. The germline V gene has CDR1 SGHTA and CDR2 FQGNSA. This CDR3 spans 12 amino acids. Trimming left V 6 bases short and J 0 bases short, with 5 bases between. The CDR3 DNA reads as TGTGCCAGCAGTTATATGAACACTGAAGCTTTCTTT. Translation: CASSYMNTEAFF.

CDR3 nucleotide sequence: TGTGCCAGCAGCTTAGGGGTCGGGACCTACGAGCAGTACTTC. This sequence encodes CASSLGVGTYEQYF. This chain joins TRBV7-8 and TRBJ2-7; tentative D call: TRBD2 (5 bases). V was trimmed by 1 base and J by 2 bases, leaving 9 bases between them. The CDR3 length is 14 residues. Germline V gene lookup returns CDR1 SGHVS and CDR2 FQNEAQ.

The chain recombines TRBV10-2 with TRBJ1-3; possible D gene TRBD1, 5 bases. The germline V gene has CDR1 WSHSY and CDR2 SAAADI. V was pared by 7 bases and J by 4 bases, with 17 bases between. The CDR3 sequence is 15 residues long. In DNA form, the CDR3 reads TGCGCCAGCACCGACGGGACCTCCGGAGGAAACACCATATATTTT. Encoded protein: CASTDGTSGGNTIYF.

The chain joins TRBV2 to TRBJ2-3; D possibly corresponds to TRBD2 (5 bases). V lost 4 bases, J lost 2 bases, and 13 bases lay in between. The CDR3 runs 15 residues. The germline V gene has CDR1 SNHLY and CDR2 FYNNEI. The CDR3 here is CASSGGYHFTDTQYF. DNA for the CDR3: TGTGCCAGCAGTGGAGGGTACCACTTCACAGATACGCAGTATTTT.

The chain uses TRBV6-5 and TRBJ2-7; TRBD1 is a possible D gene (6 bases). The germline V and J ends were trimmed by 0 bases and 0 bases, with 12 bases remaining between them. Germline CDR1 MNHEY, CDR2 SVGAGI. The CDR3 is 16 residues long. The CDR3 coding sequence is TGTGCCAGCAGTTACTCGCTAGAGACAGGCTCCTACGAGCAGTACTTC. This translates into CASSYSLETGSYEQYF.

This clone was detected a few times. The chain uses TRBV6-5 and TRBJ1-2; possible D gene TRBD1, 6 bases. CDR1 and CDR2 (germline): MNHEY, SVGAGI. V was clipped by 2 bases and J by 4 bases, with 11 bases between them. This CDR3 has 14 residues. This CDR3 is CASSYGGPPYGYTF. CDR3 coding DNA: TGTGCCAGCAGTTACGGGGGGCCCCCCTATGGCTACACCTTC.

This chain links TRBV4-1 with TRBJ1-2; 11 bases align to TRBD1. The ends lost 4 bases at V and 6 bases at J; junction bases unmatched: 16. CDR3 length: 18 amino acids. The germline V gene encodes CDR1 MGHRA and CDR2 YSYEKL. The CDR3 region is CASSPTMDRGPIIHGYTF. The CDR3, as DNA: TGCGCCAGCAGCCCGACGATGGACAGGGGGCCGATCATCCATGGCTACACCTTC.

The rearrangement uses TRBV12-5 and TRBJ1-4, with 8 bases lining up with TRBD1. The CDR3 is 16 residues long. Trimming took 2 bases from V and 8 from J; bases not matched to a gene: 10. The germline V gene encodes CDR1 LGHNT and CDR2 FRNRAP. The chain's CDR3 is CASGLPRQGMREKLFF. The CDR3 region has the DNA TGTGCTAGTGGTTTGCCTCGACAGGGGATGCGGGAAAAACTGTTTTTT. Combining the CDR3 with reference TRBV12-5 and TRBJ1-4 gives the whole variable domain DARVTQTPRHKVTEMGQEVTMRCQPILGHNTVFWYRQTMMQGLELLAYFRNRAPLDDSGMPKDRFSAEMPDATLATLKIQPSEPRDSAVYFCASGLPRQGMREKLFFGSGTQLSVL.

The gene calls are TRBV4-1 and TRBJ2-5; maybe TRBD2 (6 bases). The CDR3 runs 15 residues. V gave up 0 bases and J gave up 5 bases, with 13 bases separating them. Germline values: CDR1 MGHRA, CDR2 YSYEKL. Here the CDR3 reads CASSQDGGSGETQYF. As DNA, the CDR3 is TGCGCCAGCAGCCAAGACGGGGGTTCAGGGGAGACCCAGTACTTC.

This clone has only a few counts. The chain links TRBV19 to TRBJ2-6; possible D gene TRBD2, 6 bases. CDR3 length equals 17 residues. The V end lost 10 bases, the J end lost 0 bases, and 19 bases lay between the germline ends. CDR1 and CDR2 from the germline V gene are LNHDA and SQIVND (reference sequence). The CDR3 DNA is TGTGCCACCACCAAGGGAGGTAGTAGCTCTGGGGCCAACGTCCTGACTTTC. This translates into CATTKGGSSSGANVLTF.

This clone was counted a single time. The V gene is TRBV9, the J gene TRBJ1-2; TRBD1 matches 7 bases. With 0 bases clipped from V and 3 bases from J, the junction kept 8 bases outside the gene matches. This CDR3 has 16 amino acids. Germline V gene sequence: CDR1 SGDLS, CDR2 YYNGEE. The CDR3 here is CASSVATTGSDYGYTF. The CDR3 DNA is TGTGCCAGCAGCGTAGCTACGACAGGGTCAGACTATGGCTACACCTTC. Variable domain in full (rest from reference TRBV9 and TRBJ1-2): DSGVTQTPKHLITATGQRVTLRCSPRSGDLSVYWYQQSLDQGLQFLIQYYNGEERAKGNILERFSAQQFPDLHSELNLSSLELGDSALYFCASSVATTGSDYGYTFGSGTRLTVV.

This CDR3 reads CASSSLRRGQGAYEQYF. For the CDR3, the DNA is TGTGCCAGCAGCTCGCTACGGAGGGGACAGGGGGCTTACGAGCAGTACTTC. The J gene is TRBJ2-7, the V gene TRBV11-2; 12 bases agree with TRBD1. Trimming at V came to 4 bases and at J to 4 bases, leaving 11 bases not matched to a gene. Germline CDR1 and CDR2: SGHAT and FQNNGV. CDR3 size: 17 residues.

The chain combines TRBV10-3 with TRBJ2-7; D unclear. Looked up from germline, CDR1 is ENHRY and CDR2 is SYGVKD. V gave up 3 bases and J gave up 0 bases, with 9 bases separating them. The CDR3 length is 14 residues. The CDR3 DNA reads as TGTGCCATCAGTGATCCCCCGGGCTCCTACGAGCAGTACTTC. It encodes CAISDPPGSYEQYF.

The chain recombines TRBV15 with TRBJ1-5; D ambiguous. Germline CDR1 reads LNHNV; CDR2 reads YYDKDF (reference sequence). Trimming stripped 1 base from V and 1 base from J, with 8 bases between. The CDR3 is 15 residues long. CDR3 residues: CATSRVLGSNQPQHF. The CDR3 nucleotides are TGTGCCACCAGCAGAGTTTTAGGAAGCAATCAGCCCCAGCATTTT.

The chain combines TRBV5-1 with TRBJ1-1; D call uncertain. The V end was cut by 4 bases, the J end by 2 bases, with 15 bases between. The CDR3 is 15 amino acids. From germline, CDR1 is SGHRS and CDR2 YFSETQ. The CDR3 sequence: CASSLYQAGNTEAFF. The CDR3, as DNA: TGCGCCAGCAGCCTCTATCAGGCGGGTAACACTGAAGCTTTCTTT.

V and J are TRBV4-1 and TRBJ1-1, with a weak D call TRBD1 (6 bases). The CDR3 runs to 15 residues. Germline lookup yields CDR1 MGHRA and CDR2 YSYEKL. Trimming left V 6 bases short and J 4 bases short, with 18 bases between. This chain's CDR3 is CASRQKGVAGTEAFF. The CDR3 DNA follows: TGCGCCAGCAGGCAAAAGGGGGTCGCGGGCACTGAAGCTTTCTTT.